One sample yielded the 13 T cell receptor beta chains listed below, sequenced in a study of PD-1 blockade in classical Hodgkin lymphoma. Time point specified: cycle 4 day 1 (C4D1), after more than five weeks of nivolumab. In every patient, relapse followed autologous stem cell transplantation, while exposure to brentuximab vedotin differed. Using immunoSEQ multiplex PCR, the repertoire was profiled, and TCRdb retains in-frame clones only, with some absent. In the table there are around 100,000 clones, roughly nine tenths of which are singletons. The specimen comprised peripheral blood mononuclear cells (PBMCs), sampled before the fourth cycle of nivolumab. Receptors were obtained from a human donor with classical Hodgkin lymphoma.

The V and J genes are TRBV25-1 and TRBJ2-7, with a weak D call TRBD2 (6 bases). Germline V gives CDR1 MGHDK, CDR2 SYGVNS. There are 13 residues in the CDR3. Trimming cost V 0 bases and J 3 bases, with 6 bases left between them. CDR3 DNA: TGTGCCAGCAGTGAATACGGGAGCTACGAGCAGTACTTC. It translates to CASSEYGSYEQYF.

This clone was recorded only once. The rearrangement links TRBV5-4 to TRBJ2-7, with TRBD1 identical over 8 bases. The CDR3 is 15 residues long. V gave up 7 bases and J gave up 9 bases; unmatched junction bases: 18. Germline V gene lookup returns CDR1 SGHNT and CDR2 YYREEE (reference sequence). CDR3 sequence reads: CASHIWGTGRFWQYF. The CDR3 coding sequence is TGTGCCAGCCATATTTGGGGGACAGGCAGGTTTTGGCAGTACTTC.

This chain uses TRBV11-2 with TRBJ1-1, with unresolved D. Deletions cut 3 bases from V and 0 bases from J, with 5 bases between. The CDR3 contains 13 residues. Germline CDR1 SGHAT, CDR2 FQNNGV. The CDR3 region is CASSFAVNTEAFF. The CDR3 DNA sequence: TGTGCCAGCAGCTTCGCGGTGAACACTGAAGCTTTCTTT.

The rearrangement joins TRBV4-3 to TRBJ1-5; the D is unclear. CDR1 is LGHNA and CDR2 is YSLEER in the germline V gene. V lost 2 bases and J 0 bases, leaving 14 bases between the germline ends. This CDR3 region has 17 residues. CDR3 sequence: CASSQYRKGFSNQPQHF. The CDR3 region has the DNA TGCGCCAGCAGCCAATATCGGAAGGGTTTTAGCAATCAGCCCCAGCATTTT.

The chain has TRBV19 and TRBJ1-6; TRBD1 might be the D (6 bases). The germline CDR1 and CDR2 sequences are LNHDA and SQIVND (reference sequence). Trimming left V 4 bases short and J 8 bases short, with 12 bases between. The CDR3 runs 14 residues. The CDR3 spells CASSSTGLHSPLHF. CDR3 nucleotide sequence: TGTGCCAGTAGTAGTACAGGGTTACATTCACCCCTCCACTTT. Using reference TRBV19 and TRBJ1-6 for the parts outside the CDR3, the full variable domain is DGGITQSPKYLFRKEGQNVTLSCEQNLNHDAMYWYRQDPGQGLRLIYYSQIVNDFQKGDIAEGYSVSREKKESFPLTVTSAQKNPTAFYLCASSSTGLHSPLHFGNGTRLTVT.

The chain's CDR3 is CASSLGSPYGYTF. CDR3 sequence (DNA): TGCGCCAGCAGCTTGGGCAGCCCCTATGGCTACACCTTC. J is TRBJ1-2 and V is TRBV5-1, with D uncertain. V was shortened by 0 bases and J by 4 bases, with 7 bases between the two germline ends. Germline loops: CDR1 SGHRS, CDR2 YFSETQ. CDR3 length equals 13 residues.

CDR3 nucleotide sequence: TGTGCCAGCATGGGGCAGCGAGGCTTAGGATCACCCCTCCACTTT. This encodes CASMGQRGLGSPLHF. The rearrangement links TRBV5-7 to TRBJ1-6; possible D gene TRBD1, 5 bases. TRBV5-7 belongs to the ORF category, with a function that is uncertain. Trimming stripped 6 bases from V and 10 bases from J, with 20 bases between. This CDR3 comprises 15 residues.

The chain combines TRBV19 with TRBJ2-5, with TRBD2 matching 13 bases. The V gene end was trimmed by 6 bases and the J gene end by 2 bases; junction bases not matched to a gene: 6. The CDR3 has 16 amino acids. Looked up from germline, CDR1 is LNHDA and CDR2 is SQIVND (reference sequence). The CDR3 DNA reads as TGTGCCAGTAGGAGGACTAGCGGGGGAATACAAGAGACCCAGTACTTC. It codes for CASRRTSGGIQETQYF.

In this sample, this clone turned up once. The V gene is TRBV6-5, the J gene TRBJ1-1, with TRBD1 identical over 7 bases. Trimming cost V 2 bases and J 4 bases; bases outside gene matches: 10. The CDR3 extends over 16 amino acids. The germline V gene has CDR1 MNHEY and CDR2 SVGAGI. The CDR3, as DNA: TGTGCCAGCAGTTACACTCCCGGGACAGACTTCACTGAAGCTTTCTTT. Encoded protein: CASSYTPGTDFTEAFF.

About this clone itself: Other DNA sequences from this sample encode an identical CDR3 as well. The J gene is TRBJ1-6, the V gene TRBV2; D is ambiguous. In germline, CDR1 is SNHLY, CDR2 FYNNEI. The ends were cut back, 6 bases at V and 0 bases at J, with 6 bases in the middle. This CDR3 has 14 residues. The CDR3 protein is CASSRDSYNSPLHF. DNA of the CDR3: TGTGCCAGCAGCCGGGACTCCTATAATTCACCCCTCCACTTT.

The chain combines TRBV2 with TRBJ1-2; D may be TRBD1 (5 bases). This CDR3 spans 14 amino acids. The V gene lost 7 bases and the J gene lost 0 bases, with 12 bases spanning the gap. Germline lookup yields CDR1 SNHLY and CDR2 FYNNEI. In DNA form, the CDR3 reads TGTGCCAGCAAGACAGTGATAACTAACTATGGCTACACCTTC. Its protein product is CASKTVITNYGYTF.

The rearrangement links TRBV5-6 to TRBJ1-2; D remains unclear. This CDR3 has 12 amino acids. Germline V gene data show CDR1 as SGHDT and CDR2 as YYEEEE. V shed 5 bases and J shed 6 bases, with 11 bases lying between them. CDR3 residues: CASRTSSHGYTF. CDR3 bases: TGTGCCAGCAGGACCTCTTCTCATGGCTACACCTTC.

The V gene is TRBV7-2, the J gene TRBJ2-7; TRBD2 matches at 14 bases. Per germline, CDR1 SGHTA and CDR2 FQGNSA. The ends lost 5 bases at V and 2 bases at J; junction bases unmatched: 8. The CDR3 runs 17 residues. Here the CDR3 reads CASSVIGTSGGAYEQYF. DNA of the CDR3: TGTGCCAGCAGCGTTATCGGGACTAGCGGGGGTGCCTACGAGCAGTACTTC.